Shown below are 24 T cell receptor beta chains from a single sample sequenced in a study of beta chain features in type 1 diabetes. No antigen has been identified for these receptors. Findings and limits, study-wide: Type 1 diabetes patients showed a moderate but significant shortening of TCRB CDR3s in all four CD4+ subsets.

Reverse transcribing all isolated RNA meant expressed TCRB transcripts were sequenced. Assay: immunoSEQ multiplex PCR; the TCRdb copy retains only in-frame clones and omits some. Seen here are 150,000 to 200,000 clones, approximately 7.8% observed once, and the top ten hold approximately 0.87%. Sequences were obtained from central memory CD4+ T cells from blood. These receptors originate from a woman aged 40 to 50 with type 1 diabetes.

This clone showed up just a few times. V gene TRBV7-2 combines with J gene TRBJ2-1; TRBD1 matches at 7 bases. CDR1 SGHTA and CDR2 FQGNSA come from the germline V gene. The CDR3 has 11 residues. V trimming: 4 bases; J trimming: 10 bases; junction bases outside the gene matches: 1. The DNA for the CDR3 is TGTGCCAGCAGCTCGGGACAGGAGCAGTTCTTC. Encoded protein: CASSSGQEQFF.

This clone has a handful of counts. The chain recombines TRBV11-2 with TRBJ1-1; D not certain. The V gene lost 0 bases and the J gene lost 8 bases, with 7 bases spanning the gap. Germline values: CDR1 SGHAT, CDR2 FQNNGV. The CDR3 spans 12 residues. This CDR3 is CASSLEVGEAFF. The DNA for the CDR3 is TGTGCCAGCAGCTTAGAGGTCGGGGAAGCTTTCTTT.

The gene calls are TRBV7-2 and TRBJ1-1, with D possibly TRBD1 on 5 matching bases. The V end was cut by 7 bases, the J end by 3 bases, with 15 bases between. There are 14 residues in the CDR3. The germline V gene has CDR1 SGHTA and CDR2 FQGNSA. The DNA of the CDR3 is TGTGCCAGCAAACCGCAGGGTGAATACACTGAAGCTTTCTTT. This gives the protein CASKPQGEYTEAFF.

This clone was counted a few times. This rearrangement joins TRBV25-1 to TRBJ2-7; 10 nucleotides match TRBD1. Germline loops: CDR1 MGHDK, CDR2 SYGVNS. The CDR3 contains 16 residues. The V and J ends lost 6 bases and 3 bases, in that order; junction bases with no gene match: 11. The chain's CDR3 is CASRVGQGTGVYEQYF. CDR3 DNA: TGTGCCAGCAGGGTGGGCCAGGGGACAGGGGTCTACGAGCAGTACTTC.

This chain joins TRBV28 and TRBJ2-1; maybe TRBD1 (6 bases). CDR3 length equals 14 residues. The germline V and J ends were trimmed by 5 bases and 4 bases, with 12 bases remaining between them. Germline V gene data show CDR1 as MDHEN and CDR2 as SYDVKM. CDR3 region: CASSPSTGYNEQFF. Here the CDR3 DNA reads TGTGCCAGCAGTCCTTCGACAGGTTACAATGAGCAGTTCTTC.

This clone was recorded a few times. Different DNA sequences within this sample yield the same CDR3. The V gene is TRBV29-1, the J gene TRBJ1-5; TRBD1 matches at 10 bases. The CDR3 extends over 14 amino acids. The J segment lost 3 bases and the V segment lost 4 bases, leaving 3 bases of the junction unmatched. Germline loops: CDR1 SQVTM, CDR2 ANQGSEA. The DNA of the CDR3 is TGCAGCGTTGTGGGGACAGGGGCCAATCAGCCCCAGCATTTT. This gives the protein CSVVGTGANQPQHF.

This clone was observed a few times. This chain joins TRBV28 and TRBJ1-2, with 9 bases fitting TRBD1. Trimming cost V 8 bases and J 6 bases; bases outside gene matches: 10. Germline V lookup: CDR1 MDHEN, CDR2 SYDVKM. CDR3 size: 14 residues. DNA of the CDR3: TGTGCCAGCCGAAGGACAGGGGAAGGGGATGGCTACACCTTC. Translated: CASRRTGEGDGYTF.

The rearrangement links TRBV7-8 to TRBJ2-7; 9 positions agree with TRBD2. Unmatched junction bases numbered 14, after V lost 5 bases and J lost 6 bases. The CDR3 is 16 residues long. CDR1 is SGHVS and CDR2 is FQNEAQ in the germline V gene. This CDR3 is CASSRTTSGGRAEQYF. CDR3 DNA sequence: TGTGCCAGCAGCCGAACGACTAGCGGTGGGCGGGCCGAGCAGTACTTC. The variable domain in full, with the rest retrieved from reference TRBV7-8 and TRBJ2-7, is GAGVSQSPRYKVAKRGQDVALRCDPISGHVSLFWYQQALGQGPEFLTYFQNEAQLDKSGLPSDRFFAERPEGSVSTLKIQRTQQEDSAVYLCASSRTTSGGRAEQYFGPGTRLTVT.

This clone was seen more than once but under ten times. J is TRBJ1-2 and V is TRBV6-5; 8 bases agree with TRBD1. The CDR3 is made up of 14 amino acids. Germline V gene lookup returns CDR1 MNHEY and CDR2 SVGAGI. Trimming removed 6 bases from V and 4 bases from J; junction bases left unmatched: 7. The CDR3 protein is CASRLDRASYGYTF. The CDR3 coding sequence is TGTGCCAGCAGGTTGGACAGGGCATCCTATGGCTACACCTTC.

In its sample, this clone was seen a few times. This chain uses TRBV6-6 with TRBJ2-3; 8 nucleotides align to TRBD2. Germline values: CDR1 MNHNY, CDR2 SVGAGI (reference sequence). This CDR3 contains 15 residues. The V segment lost 0 bases and the J segment 5 bases; nucleotides outside the gene matches: 4. CDR3 sequence reads: CASSYSTGGEDTQYF. The DNA of the CDR3 is TGTGCCAGCAGTTACTCGACGGGAGGGGAAGATACGCAGTATTTT.

This clone was picked up a small number of times. The V call is TRBV6-5, the J call TRBJ1-2; 8 bases are shared with TRBD1. Germline trimming cut 7 bases from V and 3 bases from J; bases unmatched to any gene: 1. The CDR3 runs to 12 residues. The germline V gene encodes CDR1 MNHEY and CDR2 SVGAGI. Here the CDR3 reads CASTTGDYGYTF. CDR3 DNA sequence: TGTGCCAGCACGACAGGGGACTATGGCTACACCTTC.

V is TRBV11-2 and J is TRBJ2-3, with 7 bases fitting TRBD1. CDR1 is SGHAT, CDR2 FQNNGV, per germline. Unmatched junction bases numbered 5, after V lost 5 bases and J lost 3 bases. This CDR3 has 14 residues. Written as DNA, the CDR3 is TGTGCCAGCAGCAACAGGGGAGTTACAGATACGCAGTATTTT. It codes for CASSNRGVTDTQYF. The variable domain in full, with the rest retrieved from reference TRBV11-2 and TRBJ2-3, is EAGVAQSPRYKIIEKRQSVAFWCNPISGHATLYWYQQILGQGPKLLIQFQNNGVVDDSQLPKDRFSAERLKGVDSTLKIQPAKLEDSAVYLCASSNRGVTDTQYFGPGTRLTVL.

The rearrangement links TRBV19 to TRBJ2-7; the D gene is possibly TRBD1 (6 bases). V dropped 7 bases and J dropped 6 bases, with 25 bases sitting between them. The CDR3 is 16 amino acids. Germline V gene sequence: CDR1 LNHDA, CDR2 SQIVND (reference sequence). Here the CDR3 reads CASKKTSWDNPREQYF. CDR3 sequence (DNA): TGTGCCAGTAAGAAAACTTCCTGGGACAATCCTCGCGAGCAGTACTTC. Supplemented by reference TRBV19 and TRBJ2-7, the full variable domain reads DGGITQSPKYLFRKEGQNVTLSCEQNLNHDAMYWYRQDPGQGLRLIYYSQIVNDFQKGDIAEGYSVSREKKESFPLTVTSAQKNPTAFYLCASKKTSWDNPREQYFGPGTRLTVT.

This clone has just a few counts. This rearrangement joins TRBV9 to TRBJ2-1, with TRBD2 matching 8 bases. The V and J ends lost 0 bases and 0 bases, in that order; junction bases with no gene match: 14. Germline V lookup: CDR1 SGDLS, CDR2 YYNGEE. The length of the CDR3 is 20 residues. The CDR3 sequence: CASSVDVPSGLPGSYNEQFF. In DNA form, the CDR3 reads TGTGCCAGCAGCGTAGACGTCCCTAGCGGGTTACCTGGCTCCTACAATGAGCAGTTCTTC.

There are a few counts of this clone. The rearrangement joins TRBV5-6 to TRBJ1-2; 8 nucleotides agree with TRBD1. Per the germline V gene, CDR1 is SGHDT and CDR2 is YYEEEE. The CDR3 extends over 14 amino acids. V shed 4 bases and J 4 bases; nucleotides not matched to a gene: 6. The CDR3 bases are TGTGCCAGCAGCCTTTGGGACAGGAGCTATGGCTACACCTTC. Translation gives CASSLWDRSYGYTF. The variable domain in full, with the rest retrieved from reference TRBV5-6 and TRBJ1-2, is DAGVTQSPTHLIKTRGQQVTLRCSPKSGHDTVSWYQQALGQGPQFIFQYYEEEERQRGNFPDRFSGHQFPNYSSELNVNALLLGDSALYLCASSLWDRSYGYTFGSGTRLTVV.

In the case of this clone: The sample has other DNA sequences that encode this CDR3 too. The chain is built from TRBV18 and TRBJ1-5; possibly TRBD1 for D (6 bases). V was clipped by 6 bases and J by 2 bases, with 11 bases between them. Germline V CDR1 and CDR2: KGHSH, LQKENI. The CDR3 runs to 14 residues. The DNA of the CDR3 is TGTGCCAGCTCCCCGGACAGAGGCAATCAGCCCCAGCATTTT. It translates to CASSPDRGNQPQHF.

This clone was seen only a few times. This sequence joins TRBV6-1 and TRBJ1-6; D not resolved. V was clipped by 3 bases and J by 8 bases, with 11 bases between them. Germline CDR1 and CDR2: MNHNS and SASEGT. This CDR3 is 14 amino acids long. As DNA, the CDR3 is TGTGCCAGCAGTGATTCCCTCGGGGATTCACCCCTCCACTTT. Encoded protein: CASSDSLGDSPLHF.

In its sample, this clone was seen a few times. The chain links TRBV10-3 to TRBJ2-7, with a tentative D call TRBD1 (5 bases). The V gene's germline CDR1 is ENHRY and CDR2 SYGVKD. The CDR3 has 16 residues. The germline V and J ends were trimmed by 1 base and 0 bases, with 13 bases remaining between them. The CDR3 reads CAISELNRWGSYEQYF. The CDR3 DNA sequence: TGTGCCATCAGTGAGTTGAACAGGTGGGGCTCCTACGAGCAGTACTTC.

The V gene is TRBV25-1, the J gene TRBJ1-4; D possibly corresponds to TRBD1 (5 bases). The CDR3 sequence is 12 residues long. Germline loops: CDR1 MGHDK, CDR2 SYGVNS. DNA of the CDR3: TGTGCTTCAGGGTGGACTAATGAAAAACTGTTTTTT. As protein: CASGWTNEKLFF.

Note on this clone: Other DNA sequences in the sample encode the same CDR3. V and J are TRBV7-2 and TRBJ2-3; TRBD2 aligns across 7 bases. The CDR3 sequence is 14 residues long. V shed 1 base, J shed 6 bases, and the junction held 4 bases outside the gene matches. Germline CDR1 SGHTA, CDR2 FQGNSA. CDR3 sequence: CASSLGLGGDTQYF. Here the CDR3 DNA reads TGTGCCAGCAGCTTAGGGTTGGGAGGGGATACGCAGTATTTT.

V and J are TRBV28 and TRBJ2-7; D perhaps matches TRBD2 (5 bases). The CDR3 runs to 12 residues. Trimming took 9 bases from V and 4 from J, leaving 13 bases between them. Germline-derived CDR1 and CDR2 are MDHEN and SYDVKM. CDR3 nucleotide sequence: TGTGCCAGTGGACTTCAAAATTACGAGCAGTACTTC. It yields the protein CASGLQNYEQYF.

This clone was detected only a few times. The chain carries TRBV28 and TRBJ2-3; 7 bases fit TRBD2. J gave up 4 bases and V 5 bases, and 6 bases lay outside the gene matches. Germline lookup yields CDR1 MDHEN and CDR2 SYDVKM. The CDR3 loop spans 14 amino acids. The CDR3 region has the DNA TGTGCCAGCAGTGAGACTAGCATGGCAGATACGCAGTATTTT. Its translation: CASSETSMADTQYF.

The chain has TRBV19 and TRBJ1-5; D is unresolved. V was clipped by 3 bases and J by 1 base, with 10 bases between them. The CDR3 is 15 amino acids. The germline CDR1 and CDR2 sequences are LNHDA and SQIVND (reference sequence). CDR3: CASSMFGESNQPQHF. The CDR3 DNA reads as TGTGCCAGTAGTATGTTTGGGGAGAGCAATCAGCCCCAGCATTTT. The full variable domain, completed using reference TRBV19 and TRBJ1-5, is DGGITQSPKYLFRKEGQNVTLSCEQNLNHDAMYWYRQDPGQGLRLIYYSQIVNDFQKGDIAEGYSVSREKKESFPLTVTSAQKNPTAFYLCASSMFGESNQPQHFGDGTRLSIL.

The table lists this clone with many counts. The rearrangement uses TRBV7-9 and TRBJ2-7; unclear D gene. The CDR3 runs to 13 residues. The V end was cut by 5 bases, the J end by 5 bases, with 13 bases between. Germline values: CDR1 SEHNR, CDR2 FQNEAQ (reference sequence). The CDR3 DNA sequence: TGTGCCAGCAGCCTCAGGATCGAGAACGAGCAGTACTTC. Translation gives CASSLRIENEQYF.